This T cell receptor (beta chain) was recovered during a study of T cell responses to AZD1222 COVID-19 vaccine. The germline V gene has CDR1 MNHEY and CDR2 SVGAGI. The CDR3 is made up of 13 amino acids. Trimming took 6 bases from V and 6 from J, leaving 12 bases between them. Method: immunoSEQ multiplex PCR; TCRdb's copy keeps in-frame clones and lacks some. The table has about 140,000 clones, around 89% seen once. This chain joins TRBV6-5 and TRBJ1-5; D not certain. The clonotype comes from an adult in good health. The source material was peripheral blood, sampled on day 0 of AZD1222 vaccination. The CDR3 DNA is TGTGCCAGCAGAGCAACAGTAACTCAGCCCCAGCATTTT. Protein product: CASRATVTQPQHF.